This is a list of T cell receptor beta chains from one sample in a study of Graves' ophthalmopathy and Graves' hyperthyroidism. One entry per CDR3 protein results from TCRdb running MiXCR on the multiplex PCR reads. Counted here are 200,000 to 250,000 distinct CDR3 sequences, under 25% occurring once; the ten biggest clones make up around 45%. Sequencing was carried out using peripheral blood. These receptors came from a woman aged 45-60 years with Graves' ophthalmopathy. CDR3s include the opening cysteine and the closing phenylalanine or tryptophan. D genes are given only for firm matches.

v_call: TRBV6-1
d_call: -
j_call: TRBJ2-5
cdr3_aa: CATQRTRQETQYF

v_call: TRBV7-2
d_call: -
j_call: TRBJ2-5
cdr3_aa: CASSLGVFETQYF

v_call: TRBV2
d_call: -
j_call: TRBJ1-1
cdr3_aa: CASSWGRNTEAFF

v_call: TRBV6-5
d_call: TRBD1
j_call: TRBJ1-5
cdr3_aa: CATVTGQGIAQPQHF

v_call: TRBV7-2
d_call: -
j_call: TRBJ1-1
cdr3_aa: CASSFTEITEAFF

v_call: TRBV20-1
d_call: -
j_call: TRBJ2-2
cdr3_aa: CSARDQFEGHASGELFF

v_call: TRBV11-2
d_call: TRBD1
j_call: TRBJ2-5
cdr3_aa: CASSSDRGAWETQYF

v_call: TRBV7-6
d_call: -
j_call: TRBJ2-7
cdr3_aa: CASSPDSKNEQYF

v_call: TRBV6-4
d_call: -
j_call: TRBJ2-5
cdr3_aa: CASSEMEGQETQYF

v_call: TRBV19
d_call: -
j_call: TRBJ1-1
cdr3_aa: CASSEGRWNTEAFF

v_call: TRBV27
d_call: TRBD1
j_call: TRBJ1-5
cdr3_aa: CASSGTGDSNQPQHF

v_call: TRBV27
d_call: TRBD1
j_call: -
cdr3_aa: CASRRPGQGTQYF

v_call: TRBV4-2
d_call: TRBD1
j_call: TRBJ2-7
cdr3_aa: CASSQSSGTGTYEQYF

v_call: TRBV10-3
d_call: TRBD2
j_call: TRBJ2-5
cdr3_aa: CAISDGTSEEETQYF

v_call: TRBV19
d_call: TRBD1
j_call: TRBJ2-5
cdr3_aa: CASRGQLQETQYF

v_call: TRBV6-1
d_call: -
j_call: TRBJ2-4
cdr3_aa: CASSVIQGGRSKNIQYF

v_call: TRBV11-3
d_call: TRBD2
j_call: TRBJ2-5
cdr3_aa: CASSSRLAGEEETQYF

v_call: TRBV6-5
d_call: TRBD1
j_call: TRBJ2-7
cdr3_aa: CASIGTGLYEQYF

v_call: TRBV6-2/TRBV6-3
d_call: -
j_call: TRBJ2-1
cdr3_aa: CASSYGTEQFF

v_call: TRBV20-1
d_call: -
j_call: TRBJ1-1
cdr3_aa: CSARKSGQMNTEAFF

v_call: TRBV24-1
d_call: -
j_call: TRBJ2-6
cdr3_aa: CATAGNSGANVLTF

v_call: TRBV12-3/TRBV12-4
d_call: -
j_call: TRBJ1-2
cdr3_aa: CASSLANRNYGYTF

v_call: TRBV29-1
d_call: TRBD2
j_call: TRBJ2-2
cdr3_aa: CSVEGPSGRARSGELFF

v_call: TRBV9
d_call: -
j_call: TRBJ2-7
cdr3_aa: CASSNTAGTYEQYF

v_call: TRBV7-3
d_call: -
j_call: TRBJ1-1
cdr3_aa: CASSLTLQGNTEAFF

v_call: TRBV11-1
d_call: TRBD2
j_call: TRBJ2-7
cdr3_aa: CASSYPELAETYEQYF

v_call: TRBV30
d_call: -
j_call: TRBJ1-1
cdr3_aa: CAWSVQDREAFF

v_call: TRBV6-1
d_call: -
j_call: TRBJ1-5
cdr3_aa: CASSPLFQPQHF

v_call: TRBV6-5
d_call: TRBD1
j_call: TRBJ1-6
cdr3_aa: CASSKGQGMNSPLHF

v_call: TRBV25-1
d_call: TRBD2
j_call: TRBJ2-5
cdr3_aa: CASSALAGEQETQYF

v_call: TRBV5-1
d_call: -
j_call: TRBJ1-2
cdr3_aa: CASSQDNYGYTF

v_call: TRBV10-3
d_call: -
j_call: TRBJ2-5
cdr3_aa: CAILVEETQYF

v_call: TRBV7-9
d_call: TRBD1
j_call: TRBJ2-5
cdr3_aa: CASSLGTGLGETQYF

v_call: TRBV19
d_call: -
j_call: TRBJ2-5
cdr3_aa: CASSIGGTSGETQYF

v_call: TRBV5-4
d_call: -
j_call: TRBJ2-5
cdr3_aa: CASSLPGYDPQETQYF

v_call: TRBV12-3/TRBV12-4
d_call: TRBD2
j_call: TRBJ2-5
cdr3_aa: CASRKTSGSWETQYF

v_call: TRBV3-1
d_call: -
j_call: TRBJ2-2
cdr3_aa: CATLRELTGELFF

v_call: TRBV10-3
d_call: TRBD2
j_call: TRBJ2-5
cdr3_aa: CAISESRGVLETQYF

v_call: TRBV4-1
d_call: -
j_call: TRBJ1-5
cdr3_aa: CASSQRLVTGRITAQHF

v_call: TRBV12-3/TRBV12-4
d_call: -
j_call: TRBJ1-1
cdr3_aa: CASIRSGSGTEAFF

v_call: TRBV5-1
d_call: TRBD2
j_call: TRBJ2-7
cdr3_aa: CASSPGLAGTYEQYF

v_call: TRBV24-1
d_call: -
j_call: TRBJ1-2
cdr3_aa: CATSDRGQSGYTF

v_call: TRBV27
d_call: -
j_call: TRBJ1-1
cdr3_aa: CASSFRARNTEAFF

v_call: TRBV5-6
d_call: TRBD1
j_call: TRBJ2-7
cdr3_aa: CASSGQGENEQYF

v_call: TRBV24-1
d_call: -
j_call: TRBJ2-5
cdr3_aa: CATSGPAQETQYF

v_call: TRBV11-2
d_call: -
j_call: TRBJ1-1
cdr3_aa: CVSSFSPGDTEAFF

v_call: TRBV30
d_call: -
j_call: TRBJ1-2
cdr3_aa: CAWSIRDGRYTF

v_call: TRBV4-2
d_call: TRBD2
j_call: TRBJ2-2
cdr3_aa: CASSPSGTSVSNTGELFF

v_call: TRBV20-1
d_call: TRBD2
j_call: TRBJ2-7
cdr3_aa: CSARRLAGYEQYF

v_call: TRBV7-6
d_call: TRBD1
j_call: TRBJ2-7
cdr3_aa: CASSSGQGAMEQYF